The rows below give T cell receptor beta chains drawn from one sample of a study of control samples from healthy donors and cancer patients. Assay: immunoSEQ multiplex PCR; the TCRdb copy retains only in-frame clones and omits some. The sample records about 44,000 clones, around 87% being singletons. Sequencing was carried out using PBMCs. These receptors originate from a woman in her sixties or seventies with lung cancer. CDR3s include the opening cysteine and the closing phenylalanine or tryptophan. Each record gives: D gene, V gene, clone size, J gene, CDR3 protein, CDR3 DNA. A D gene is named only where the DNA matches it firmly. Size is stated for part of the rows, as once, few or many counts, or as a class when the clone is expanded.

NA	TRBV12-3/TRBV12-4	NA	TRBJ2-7	CASSLLPVHEQYF	TGTGCCAGCAGTTTGTTGCCAGTACACGAGCAGTACTTC
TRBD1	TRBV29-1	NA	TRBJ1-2	CSVVQGYNYGYTF	TGCAGCGTTGTACAGGGGTATAACTATGGCTACACCTTC
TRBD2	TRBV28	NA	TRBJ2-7	CASSPRLATYEQYF	TGTGCCAGCAGTCCCCGACTAGCCACCTACGAGCAGTACTTC
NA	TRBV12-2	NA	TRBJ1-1	CASRLAKGNTEAFF	TGTGCAAGTCGCTTAGCGAAAGGGAACACTGAAGCTTTCTTT
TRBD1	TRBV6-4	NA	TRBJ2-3	CASSDYPPGQGTDTQYF	TGTGCCAGCAGTGACTACCCACCGGGACAGGGCACAGATACGCAGTATTTT
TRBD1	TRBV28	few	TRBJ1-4	CASRDRGWEKLFF	TGTGCCAGCAGGGACAGGGGCTGGGAAAAACTGTTTTTT
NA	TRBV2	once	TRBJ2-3	CASSEAPTGTDTQYF	TGTGCCAGCAGTGAAGCGCCAACTGGCACAGATACGCAGTATTTT
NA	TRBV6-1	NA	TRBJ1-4	CASSEWGQLNEKLFF	TGTGCCAGCAGTGAATGGGGTCAGCTAAATGAAAAACTGTTTTTT
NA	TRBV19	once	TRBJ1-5	CASSITGYDNQPQHF	TGTGCCAGTAGTATTACAGGGTATGACAATCAGCCCCAGCATTTT
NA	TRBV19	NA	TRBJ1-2	CASSIVQGSGYTF	TGTGCCAGTAGTATCGTTCAGGGAAGTGGCTACACCTTC
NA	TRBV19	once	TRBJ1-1	CASSISAGDTEAFF	TGTGCCAGTAGTATTTCGGCAGGGGACACTGAAGCTTTCTTT
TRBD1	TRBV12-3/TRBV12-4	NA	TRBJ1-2	CASSKQGAVSYTF	TGTGCCAGCAGCAAACAGGGGGCGGTCAGCTACACCTTC
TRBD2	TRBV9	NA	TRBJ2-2	CARSARGGTSGRRAGELFF	TGTGCCCGCAGCGCGAGAGGGGGGACTAGCGGGAGGAGGGCCGGGGAGCTGTTTTTT
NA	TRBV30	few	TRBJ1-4	CAWSGGTAGTDEKLFF	TGTGCCTGGAGTGGGGGCACGGCGGGCACGGATGAAAAACTGTTTTTT
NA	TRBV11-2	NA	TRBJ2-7	CASSFSSTYEQYF	TGTGCCAGCAGCTTTAGCAGTACCTACGAGCAGTACTTC
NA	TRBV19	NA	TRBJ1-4	CASSAPGLNEKLFF	TGTGCCAGTAGTGCCCCAGGACTGAACGAAAAACTGTTTTTT
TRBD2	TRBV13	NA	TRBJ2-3	CASSLTLAGNADTQYF	TGTGCCAGCAGCTTGACTCTAGCGGGAAATGCAGATACGCAGTATTTT
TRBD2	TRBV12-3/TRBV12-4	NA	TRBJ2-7	CASSSTSSEQYF	TGTGCCAGCAGTTCGACTAGCAGCGAGCAGTACTTC
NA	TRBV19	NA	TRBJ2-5	CASSRVASARWETQYF	TGTGCCAGTAGTAGAGTCGCGTCGGCGCGGTGGGAGACCCAGTACTTC
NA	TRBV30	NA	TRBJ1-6	CAWSVPGTLNSPLHF	TGTGCCTGGAGTGTGCCGGGGACACTTAATTCACCCCTCCACTTT
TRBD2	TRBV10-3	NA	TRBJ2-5	CAISDGTSGRVETQYF	TGTGCCATCAGTGACGGGACTAGCGGGAGGGTAGAGACCCAGTACTTC
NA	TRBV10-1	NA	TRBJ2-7	CASSPTWAREQYF	TGCGCCAGCAGCCCAACCTGGGCCCGGGAGCAGTACTTC
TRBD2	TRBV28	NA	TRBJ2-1	CASSLSSTSGSFSEQFF	TGTGCCAGCAGTTTATCGTCGACTAGCGGGAGTTTCAGTGAGCAGTTCTTC
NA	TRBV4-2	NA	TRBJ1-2	CASSPSGGLENYGYTF	TGTGCCAGCAGCCCAAGTGGGGGGCTGGAGAACTATGGCTACACCTTC
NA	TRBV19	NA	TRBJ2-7	CASKVGPGAYEQYF	TGTGCCAGTAAGGTGGGGCCAGGGGCCTACGAGCAGTACTTC
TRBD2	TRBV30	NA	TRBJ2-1	CAWVDSIGGDEQFF	TGTGCCTGGGTTGATAGCATCGGGGGGGATGAGCAGTTCTTC
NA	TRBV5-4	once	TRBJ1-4	CASSLGGPGEKLFF	TGTGCCAGCAGCTTGGGGGGACCGGGGGAAAAACTGTTTTTT
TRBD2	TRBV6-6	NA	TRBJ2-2	CASRSGSSTGELFF	TGTGCCAGCCGTAGCGGGAGTTCGACCGGGGAGCTGTTTTTT
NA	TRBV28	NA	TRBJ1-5	CASSSVEQTVYSNQPQHF	TGTGCCAGCAGTTCTGTAGAACAGACGGTATATAGCAATCAGCCCCAGCATTTT